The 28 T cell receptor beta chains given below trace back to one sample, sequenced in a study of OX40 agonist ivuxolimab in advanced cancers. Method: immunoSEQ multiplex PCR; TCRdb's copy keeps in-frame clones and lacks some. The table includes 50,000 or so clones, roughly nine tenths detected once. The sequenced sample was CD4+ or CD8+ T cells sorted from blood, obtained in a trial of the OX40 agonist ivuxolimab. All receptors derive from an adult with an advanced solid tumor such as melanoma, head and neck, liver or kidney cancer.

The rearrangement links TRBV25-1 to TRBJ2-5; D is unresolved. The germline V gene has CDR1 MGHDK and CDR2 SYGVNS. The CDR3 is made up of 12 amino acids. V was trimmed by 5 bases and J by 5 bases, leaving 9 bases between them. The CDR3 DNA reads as TGTGCCAGCAGTCCCCCGGTCGAGACCCAGTACTTC. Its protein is CASSPPVETQYF.

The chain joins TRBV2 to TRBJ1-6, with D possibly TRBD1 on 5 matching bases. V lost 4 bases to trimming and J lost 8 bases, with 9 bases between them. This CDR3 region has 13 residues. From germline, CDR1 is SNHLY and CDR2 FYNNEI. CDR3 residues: CASSAAQDSPLHF. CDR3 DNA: TGTGCCAGCAGTGCCGCACAGGATTCACCCCTCCACTTT.

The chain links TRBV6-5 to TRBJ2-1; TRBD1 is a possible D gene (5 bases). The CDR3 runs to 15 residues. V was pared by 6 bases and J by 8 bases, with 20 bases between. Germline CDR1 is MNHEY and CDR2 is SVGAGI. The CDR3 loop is CASRTRRGFADEQFF. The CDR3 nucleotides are TGTGCCAGCAGAACCCGTAGGGGTTTCGCCGATGAGCAGTTCTTC.

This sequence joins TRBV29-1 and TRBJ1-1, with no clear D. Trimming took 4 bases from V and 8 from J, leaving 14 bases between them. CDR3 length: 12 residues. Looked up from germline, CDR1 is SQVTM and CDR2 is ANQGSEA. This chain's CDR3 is CSVAKRDPEAFF. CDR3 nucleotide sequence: TGCAGCGTTGCAAAACGTGACCCCGAAGCTTTCTTT.

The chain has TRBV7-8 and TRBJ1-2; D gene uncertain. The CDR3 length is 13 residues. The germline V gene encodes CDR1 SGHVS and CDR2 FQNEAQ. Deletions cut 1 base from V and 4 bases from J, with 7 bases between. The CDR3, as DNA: TGTGCCAGCAGCTTAGAGGTTCTCTATGGCTACACCTTC. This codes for CASSLEVLYGYTF.

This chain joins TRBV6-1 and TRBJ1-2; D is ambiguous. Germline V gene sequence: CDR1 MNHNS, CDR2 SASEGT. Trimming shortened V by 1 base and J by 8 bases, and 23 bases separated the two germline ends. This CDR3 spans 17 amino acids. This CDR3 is CASSEGAVFGGNVGYTF. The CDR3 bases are TGTGCCAGCAGTGAAGGGGCTGTCTTTGGAGGGAATGTCGGCTACACCTTC.

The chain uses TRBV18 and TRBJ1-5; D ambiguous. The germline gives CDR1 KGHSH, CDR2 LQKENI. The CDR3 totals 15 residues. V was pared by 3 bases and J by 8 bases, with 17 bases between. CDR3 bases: TGTGCCAGCTCACCGCAGAATAGTCGTGGAAAGCCCCAGCATTTT. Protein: CASSPQNSRGKPQHF.

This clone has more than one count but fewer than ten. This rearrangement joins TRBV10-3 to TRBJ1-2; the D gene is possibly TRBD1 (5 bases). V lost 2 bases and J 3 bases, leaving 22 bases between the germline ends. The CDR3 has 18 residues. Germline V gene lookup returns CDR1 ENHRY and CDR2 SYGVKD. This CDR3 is CAISELGVASAQDYGYTF. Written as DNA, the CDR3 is TGTGCCATCAGTGAGCTGGGGGTCGCCTCGGCCCAAGACTATGGCTACACCTTC.

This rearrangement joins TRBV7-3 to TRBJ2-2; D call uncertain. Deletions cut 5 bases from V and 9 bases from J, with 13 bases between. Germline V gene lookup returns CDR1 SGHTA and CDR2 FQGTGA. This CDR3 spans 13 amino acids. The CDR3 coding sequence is TGTGCCAGCAGCGATGGGTTTCGCCGGGAGCTGTTTTTT. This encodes CASSDGFRRELFF.

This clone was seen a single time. This chain's CDR3 is CASSFGSGNTIYF. The CDR3 DNA follows: TGTGCCAGCAGCTTCGGCTCTGGAAACACCATATATTTT. The chain uses TRBV11-3 and TRBJ1-3; unclear D gene. Germline-derived CDR1 and CDR2 are SGHNT and YENEEA. Trimming stripped 3 bases from V and 0 bases from J, with 3 bases between. The CDR3 runs 13 residues.

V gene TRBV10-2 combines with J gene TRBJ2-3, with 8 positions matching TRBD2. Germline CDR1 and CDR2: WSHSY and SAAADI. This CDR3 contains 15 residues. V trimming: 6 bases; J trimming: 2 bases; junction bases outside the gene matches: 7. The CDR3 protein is CASRDERGITDTQYF. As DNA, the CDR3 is TGCGCCAGCAGAGACGAGCGGGGGATCACAGATACGCAGTATTTT.

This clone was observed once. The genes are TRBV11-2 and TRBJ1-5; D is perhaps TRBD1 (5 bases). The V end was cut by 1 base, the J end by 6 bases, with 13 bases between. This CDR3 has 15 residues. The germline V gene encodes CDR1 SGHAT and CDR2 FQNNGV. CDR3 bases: TGTGCCAGCAGCTTAGGGCGGGGGGGAAGTCAGCCCCAGCATTTT. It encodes CASSLGRGGSQPQHF.

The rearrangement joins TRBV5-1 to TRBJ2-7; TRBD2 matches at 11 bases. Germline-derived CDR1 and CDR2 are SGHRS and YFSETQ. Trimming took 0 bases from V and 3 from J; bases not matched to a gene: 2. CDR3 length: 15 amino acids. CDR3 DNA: TGCGCCAGCAGCTTGGAACTAGCGGGGGTCTACGAGCAGTACTTC. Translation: CASSLELAGVYEQYF.

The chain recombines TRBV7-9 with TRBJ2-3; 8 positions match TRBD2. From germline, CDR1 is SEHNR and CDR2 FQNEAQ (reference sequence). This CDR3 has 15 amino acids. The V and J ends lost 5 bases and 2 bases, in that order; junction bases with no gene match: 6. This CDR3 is CASSQLAVLTDTQYF. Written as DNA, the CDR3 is TGTGCCAGCAGCCAACTAGCGGTGCTCACAGATACGCAGTATTTT.

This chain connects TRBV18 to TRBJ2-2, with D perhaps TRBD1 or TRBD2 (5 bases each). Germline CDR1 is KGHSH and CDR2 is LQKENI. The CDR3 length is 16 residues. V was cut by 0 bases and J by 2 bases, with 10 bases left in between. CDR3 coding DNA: TGTGCCAGCTCACCACCGCTTGGGGGTAACACCGGGGAGCTGTTTTTT. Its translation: CASSPPLGGNTGELFF.

CDR3 sequence: CASSLANRGTEAFF. DNA of the CDR3: TGCGCCAGCAGCTTGGCCAACAGAGGCACTGAAGCTTTCTTT. The J gene is TRBJ1-1, the V gene TRBV5-1, with unresolved D. Trimming cost V 0 bases and J 4 bases, with 10 bases left between them. The CDR3 has 14 residues. Germline values: CDR1 SGHRS, CDR2 YFSETQ.

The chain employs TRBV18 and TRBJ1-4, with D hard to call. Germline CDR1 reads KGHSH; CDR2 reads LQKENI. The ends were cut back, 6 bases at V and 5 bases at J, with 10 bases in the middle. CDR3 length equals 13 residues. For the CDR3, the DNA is TGTGCCAGCTCCTCAGACTCCAATGAAAAACTGTTTTTT. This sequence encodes CASSSDSNEKLFF.

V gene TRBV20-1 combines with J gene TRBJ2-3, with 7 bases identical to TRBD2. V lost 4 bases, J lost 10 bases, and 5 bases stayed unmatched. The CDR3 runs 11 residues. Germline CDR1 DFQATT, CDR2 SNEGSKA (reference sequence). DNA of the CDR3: TGCAGTGCTACTGCCCGGGGGGCGCAGTATTTT. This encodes CSATARGAQYF.

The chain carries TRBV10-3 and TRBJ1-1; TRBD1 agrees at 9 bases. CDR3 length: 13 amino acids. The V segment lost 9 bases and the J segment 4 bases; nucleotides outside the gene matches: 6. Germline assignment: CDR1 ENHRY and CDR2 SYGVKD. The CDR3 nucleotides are TGTGCCATAACCGGGACAGGGAGCACTGAAGCTTTCTTT. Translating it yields CAITGTGSTEAFF.

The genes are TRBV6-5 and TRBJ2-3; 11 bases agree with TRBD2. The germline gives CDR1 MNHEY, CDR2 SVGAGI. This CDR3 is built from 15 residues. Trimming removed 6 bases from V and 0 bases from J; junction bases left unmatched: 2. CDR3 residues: CASRRLAGSTDTQYF. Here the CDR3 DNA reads TGTGCCAGCAGACGACTAGCGGGGAGCACAGATACGCAGTATTTT.

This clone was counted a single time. CDR3 DNA: TGCGCCAGCAGTATGGCGGGGGAAGGAGAGACCCAGTACTTC. It yields the protein CASSMAGEGETQYF. The chain has TRBV5-1 and TRBJ2-5; 7 nucleotides align to TRBD2. Germline values: CDR1 SGHRS, CDR2 YFSETQ. The CDR3 is 14 residues long. J lost 4 bases, V lost 5 bases, and 8 bases had no gene match.

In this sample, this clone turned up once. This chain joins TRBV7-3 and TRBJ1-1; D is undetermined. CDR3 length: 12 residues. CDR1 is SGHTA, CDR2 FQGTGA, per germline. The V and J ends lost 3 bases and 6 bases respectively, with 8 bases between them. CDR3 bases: TGTGCCAGCAGCTTTGGGGTGGCTGAAGCTTTCTTT. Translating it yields CASSFGVAEAFF.

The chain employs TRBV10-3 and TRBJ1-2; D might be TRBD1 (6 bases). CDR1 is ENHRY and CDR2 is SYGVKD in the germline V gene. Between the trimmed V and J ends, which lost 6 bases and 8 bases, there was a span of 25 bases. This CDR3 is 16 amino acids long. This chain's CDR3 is CAISQTTETRGRGYTF. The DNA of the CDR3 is TGTGCCATCAGCCAAACCACTGAGACCCGGGGGCGCGGCTACACCTTC.

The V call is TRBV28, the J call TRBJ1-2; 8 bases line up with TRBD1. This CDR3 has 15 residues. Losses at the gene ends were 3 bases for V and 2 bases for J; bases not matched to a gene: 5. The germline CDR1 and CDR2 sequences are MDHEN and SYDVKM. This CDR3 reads CASSFRGRENYGYTF. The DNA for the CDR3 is TGTGCCAGCAGTTTCAGGGGGCGCGAGAACTATGGCTACACCTTC.

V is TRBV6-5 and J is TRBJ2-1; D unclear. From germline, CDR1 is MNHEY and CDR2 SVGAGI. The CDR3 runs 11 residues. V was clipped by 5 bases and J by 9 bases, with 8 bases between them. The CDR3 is CASSHGLEQFF. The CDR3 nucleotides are TGTGCCAGCAGTCACGGCCTTGAGCAGTTCTTC.

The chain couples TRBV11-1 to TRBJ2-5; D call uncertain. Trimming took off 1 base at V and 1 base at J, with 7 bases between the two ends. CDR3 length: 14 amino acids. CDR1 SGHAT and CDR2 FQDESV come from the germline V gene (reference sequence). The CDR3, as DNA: TGTGCCAGCAGCTTAGATTTAGCCCAAGAGACCCAGTACTTC. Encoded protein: CASSLDLAQETQYF. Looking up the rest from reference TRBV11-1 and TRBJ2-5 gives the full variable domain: EAEVAQSPRYKITEKSQAVAFWCDPISGHATLYWYRQILGQGPELLVQFQDESVVDDSQLPKDRFSAERLKGVDSTLKIQPAELGDSAMYLCASSLDLAQETQYFGPGTRLLVL.

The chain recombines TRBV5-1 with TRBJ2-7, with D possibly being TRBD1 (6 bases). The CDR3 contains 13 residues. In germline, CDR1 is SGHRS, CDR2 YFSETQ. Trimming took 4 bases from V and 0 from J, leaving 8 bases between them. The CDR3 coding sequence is TGCGCCAGCAGCATACAGGGCTCCTACGAGCAGTACTTC. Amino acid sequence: CASSIQGSYEQYF.

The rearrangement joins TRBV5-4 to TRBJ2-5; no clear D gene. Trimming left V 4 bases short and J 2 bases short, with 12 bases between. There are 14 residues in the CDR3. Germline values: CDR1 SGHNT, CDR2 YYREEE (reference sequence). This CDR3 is CASSPQLSQETQYF. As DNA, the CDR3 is TGTGCCAGCAGCCCCCAATTGAGTCAAGAGACCCAGTACTTC.